This TCR beta chain was captured in a study of shared clonotypes between healthy human individuals. Sequencing was performed with immunoSEQ multiplex PCR; in TCRdb, only in-frame clones are kept and a portion is missing. The profile shows roughly 2.4 million clones, around 95% of them singletons. This CDR3 is 13 amino acids long. The V gene's germline CDR1 is GTSNPN and CDR2 SVGIG (reference sequence). V lost 2 bases, J lost 0 bases, and 7 bases lay in between. Comments on this clone: Other DNA sequences of this sample code for an identical CDR3.

The sample consisted of naive CD4+ T cells sorted from blood. Subset given: CD45RA+ positively selected. The chain recombines TRBV30 with TRBJ1-1, with D unresolved. This TCR was recovered from a man aged 18 to 30 in good health. CDR3 protein: CAWSRGVNTEAFF. CDR3 coding DNA: TGTGCCTGGAGTCGGGGAGTGAACACTGAAGCTTTCTTT. Based on the CDR3 plus reference TRBV30 and TRBJ1-1, the full variable domain is SQTIHQWPATLVQPVGSPLSLECTVEGTSNPNLYWYRQAAGRGLQLLFYSVGIGQISSEVPQNLSASRPQDRQFILSSKKLLLSDSGFYLCAWSRGVNTEAFFGQGTRLTVV.